This is a list of T cell receptor beta chains from one sample in a study of T cells in Graves' hyperthyroidism and ophthalmopathy. Each CDR3 protein gets one entry after TCRdb re-called the multiplex PCR reads with MiXCR. The table records fewer than 650,000 distinct CDR3 sequences, roughly 14% of them present only once. The specimen was blood. These receptors were taken from a woman between 40 and 50 years old with Graves' ophthalmopathy. The CDR3 runs from the conserved cysteine through the conserved F or W. D genes are given only for firm matches. Not all rows give a size; the values are once, few, many and, for expanded clones, a class.

d_gene | j_gene | v_gene | abundance | CDR3nt | CDR3aa
. | TRBJ2-7 | TRBV5-1 | . | TGCGCCAGCAGCTTGTCACATGGGGGTTCCGAGCAGTACTTC | CASSLSHGGSEQYF
. | TRBJ1-3 | TRBV12-3/TRBV12-4 | many | TGTGCCAGCAGTTTAGTGGGAAACACCATATATTTT | CASSLVGNTIYF
. | TRBJ2-7 | TRBV28 | many | TGTGCCAGCAGTTTTACGGGGTTCTCCCCCAACGAGCAGTACTTC | CASSFTGFSPNEQYF
. | TRBJ1-1 | TRBV11-2 | many | TGTGCCAGCAGCCCACACTTCTCGACTTTGAACACTGAAGCTTTCTTT | CASSPHFSTLNTEAFF
. | TRBJ2-2 | TRBV14 | many | TGTGCCAGCAGCCCTACCCTGTATAGCGAGCTGTTTTTT | CASSPTLYSELFF
TRBD1 | TRBJ2-2 | TRBV7-3 | . | TGTGCCAGCAGCTTAATGGAGGGGACAGGGAGGCTGTTTTTT | CASSLMEGTGRLFF
TRBD1 | TRBJ1-6 | TRBV30 | . | TGTGCCCGGAGAAGTTTGGGACAGGGGCATTCACCCCTCCACTTT | CARRSLGQGHSPLHF
. | TRBJ1-2 | TRBV7-9 | few | TGTGCCAGCAGCTTAGCCGCACAGATTTACTATGGCTACACCTTC | CASSLAAQIYYGYTF
. | TRBJ2-7 | TRBV12-3/TRBV12-4 | many | TGTGCCAGCAGTTTTCGAACGTCGAGCTCCTACGAGCAGTACTTC | CASSFRTSSSYEQYF
. | TRBJ1-2 | TRBV18 | . | TGTGCCAGCTCACCCCCTGGGCAGTACTATGGCTACACCTTC | CASSPPGQYYGYTF
TRBD1 | TRBJ1-2 | TRBV6-1 | many | TGTGCCAGCAACCCTCGACAGGGCAACTATGGCTACACCTTC | CASNPRQGNYGYTF
TRBD1 | TRBJ2-2 | TRBV29-1 | many | TGCAGCGTCCGGGACAGGGGTAACACCGGGGAGCTGTTTTTT | CSVRDRGNTGELFF
TRBD1 | TRBJ1-1 | TRBV12-3/TRBV12-4 | many | TGTGCCAGCAGTTTAACAGGGGACACTGAAGCTTTCTTT | CASSLTGDTEAFF
TRBD2 | TRBJ2-7 | TRBV29-1 | many | TGCAGCGGGACTAGCGGGACCTACGAGCAGTACTTC | CSGTSGTYEQYF
. | TRBJ2-7 | TRBV20-1 | . | TGCAGTGCTAGAGATATAACAGGAAACTCCTACGAGCAGTACTTC | CSARDITGNSYEQYF
. | TRBJ1-5 | TRBV20-1 | few | TGCAGTGCTCTGAGACAGGTCAATCAGCCCCAGCATTTT | CSALRQVNQPQHF
. | TRBJ1-1 | TRBV12-3/TRBV12-4 | many | TGTGCCAGCAGTCCAGACGGGGGGGGTGAAGCTTTCTTT | CASSPDGGGEAFF
. | TRBJ2-7 | TRBV7-2 | many | TGTGCCAGCAGCCTTCTTTGGGGCGGAGGAATCGAGCAGTACTTC | CASSLLWGGGIEQYF
. | TRBJ2-1 | TRBV6-5 | many | TGTGCCAGCAGTTACTCGATTAACAATGAGCAGTTCTTC | CASSYSINNEQFF
. | TRBJ1-6 | TRBV4-2 | many | TGTGCCAGCAGCCCCAGTTGGGCCTTATCTGGGGATTCACCCCTCCACTTT | CASSPSWALSGDSPLHF
. | TRBJ1-1 | TRBV10-3 | few | TGTGCCATCAGCCCGGCAGAGAACACTGAAGCTTTCTTT | CAISPAENTEAFF
. | TRBJ2-7 | TRBV6-5 | many | TGTGCCAGCAGTTATAACGGCCGCTCCTACGAGCAGTACTTC | CASSYNGRSYEQYF